Following are 23 T cell receptor beta chains from one sample sequenced in a study of T cells in Graves' hyperthyroidism and ophthalmopathy. TCR beta CDR3 region amplification was performed from RNA transcripts. Primed by the HTBI set, a first-round RT-PCR was run on the TCR CDR3. MiXCR was run by TCRdb on the multiplex PCR reads, yielding one entry per CDR3 protein. The sample gives more than 500,000 distinct CDR3 sequences, around 50% of which show up once; about 45% is in the top ten. What was sequenced was peripheral blood or thyroid tissue (not recorded which). All receptors derive from an adult woman with Graves' disease, either hyperthyroidism or ophthalmopathy (not recorded which).

This clonotype appeared once. This chain connects TRBV10-3 to TRBJ1-5; perhaps TRBD1 as D (5 bases). Germline V gene lookup returns CDR1 ENHRY and CDR2 SYGVKD. The CDR3 extends over 12 amino acids. Trimming took off 4 bases at V and 8 bases at J, with 9 bases between the two ends. Written as DNA, the CDR3 is TGTGCCATCAGTGGGGGCGAAAAGCCCCAGCATTTT. This gives the protein CAISGGEKPQHF.

This clonotype was detected many times. The rearrangement links TRBV20-1 to TRBJ1-5, with 9 bases identical to TRBD1. Per germline, CDR1 DFQATT and CDR2 SNEGSKA (reference sequence). J gave up 5 bases and V 6 bases, and 8 bases lay outside the gene matches. CDR3 length: 14 residues. The CDR3 reads CSARQGVGYQPQHF. CDR3 nucleotide sequence: TGCAGTGCAAGACAGGGGGTAGGGTATCAGCCCCAGCATTTT.

The genes are TRBV19 and TRBJ2-7; TRBD2 agrees at 7 bases. Germline V CDR1 and CDR2: LNHDA, SQIVND (reference sequence). V shed 9 bases, J shed 2 bases, and the junction held 13 bases outside the gene matches. The CDR3 is 15 amino acids. The CDR3 bases are TGTGCCAGCCGGCCGGCGGGAGCAATAACCTACGAGCAGTACTTC. Translating gives CASRPAGAITYEQYF.

The V and J genes are TRBV14 and TRBJ2-7; possibly TRBD2 for D (6 bases). V was clipped by 6 bases and J by 4 bases, with 13 bases between them. The germline gives CDR1 SGHDN, CDR2 FVKESK. This CDR3 contains 13 residues. CDR3 bases: TGTGCCAGCAGACACTCCGGGGGTTACGAGCAGTACTTC. It codes for CASRHSGGYEQYF.

The CDR3 coding sequence is TGTGCCATCAGAGGGGGCTTCAACTATGGCTACACCTTC. Protein product: CAIRGGFNYGYTF. The chain links TRBV10-3 to TRBJ1-2, with 7 bases identical to TRBD1. Germline lookup yields CDR1 ENHRY and CDR2 SYGVKD. Trimming removed 6 bases from V and 2 bases from J; junction bases left unmatched: 3. This CDR3 has 13 residues.

This chain connects TRBV7-8 to TRBJ1-2; 10 positions agree with TRBD1. The CDR3 spans 17 residues. Germline V gives CDR1 SGHVS, CDR2 FQNEAQ. With V trimmed by 1 base and J by 6 bases, 11 bases remained unmatched. This CDR3 is CASSLVRTDRGRDGYTF. The CDR3, as DNA: TGTGCCAGCAGCTTAGTGAGAACGGACAGGGGGAGAGATGGCTACACCTTC.

This clonotype was detected many times. J is TRBJ2-6 and V is TRBV9, with 11 bases fitting TRBD1. This CDR3 is 17 amino acids long. The trim removed 3 bases at V and 2 bases at J, leaving 4 bases unmatched. Germline V CDR1 and CDR2: SGDLS, YYNGEE. The CDR3 here is CASSAGQGGAGANVLTF. The CDR3 bases are TGTGCCAGCAGCGCGGGACAGGGGGGGGCTGGGGCCAACGTCCTGACTTTC.

The sample holds many counts of this clonotype. One end of the junction varies from germline; a read error may be responsible. The chain combines TRBV7-8 with TRBJ2-5; maybe TRBD1 (6 bases). The germline CDR1 and CDR2 sequences are SGHVS and FQNEAQ. This CDR3 is 14 amino acids long. This chain's CDR3 is CTSSLGQLIGTQYF. Here the CDR3 DNA reads TGTACCAGCAGCTTAGGACAGCTCATCGGGACCCAGTACTTC.

This clonotype turned up a few times. V is TRBV24-1 and J is TRBJ1-3, with D unresolved. CDR3 length equals 12 residues. V shed 12 bases and J shed 2 bases, with 10 bases lying between them. Germline values: CDR1 KGHDR, CDR2 SFDVKD. DNA of the CDR3: TGTGCCGCCGGCGGCACTGGAAACACCATATATTTT. Its protein product is CAAGGTGNTIYF.

This clonotype has ten or more counts. The CDR3 region is CASSEGASNQPQHF. DNA for the CDR3: TGTGCCAGCAGTGAGGGGGCTAGCAATCAGCCCCAGCATTTT. This chain connects TRBV12-3 or TRBV12-4 to TRBJ1-5; 7 nucleotides align to TRBD1. After removal of 5 bases from V and 0 bases from J, the junction contained 1 base not matched to a gene. The CDR3 contains 14 residues.

This clonotype occurred a few times. The chain links TRBV29-1 to TRBJ1-5; weak D call: TRBD1 (5 bases). Germline V gene data show CDR1 as SQVTM and CDR2 as ANQGSEA. The CDR3 loop spans 14 amino acids. V was shortened by 4 bases and J by 0 bases, with 10 bases between the two germline ends. The CDR3 reads CSVGDPYSNQPQHF. The DNA for the CDR3 is TGCAGCGTTGGGGACCCTTATAGCAATCAGCCCCAGCATTTT.

Notes on this clonotype: At one end the junction does not follow the germline gene, possibly because of a read error. This chain joins TRBV6-6 and TRBJ2-7; 9 bases agree with TRBD2. This CDR3 is 13 amino acids long. CDR1 is MNHNY and CDR2 is SVGAGI in the germline V gene (reference sequence). CDR3 protein: CASSPREGRDQNF. In DNA, the CDR3 is TGTGCCAGCAGCCCGCGGGAGGGAAGGGATCAGAACTTC.

The table lists this clonotype with many counts. The genes are TRBV6-1 and TRBJ2-7, with D perhaps matching TRBD2 (5 bases). The germline V gene encodes CDR1 MNHNS and CDR2 SASEGT. V was cut by 6 bases and J by 1 base, with 10 bases left in between. This CDR3 spans 13 amino acids. The CDR3 DNA is TGTGCCAGCAGGAGCCGAGGGTCCTACGAGCAGTACTTC. It yields the protein CASRSRGSYEQYF.

About this clonotype: A read error may produce the germline difference seen at one junction end. V gene TRBV5-1 combines with J gene TRBJ1-5; 8 nucleotides align to TRBD1. Per germline, CDR1 SGHRS and CDR2 YFSETQ. This CDR3 has 14 amino acids. DNA for the CDR3: TGTGCCAGCAGCTTGGGACAGGTAGATCAGCCCCAGCATTTT. Translating it yields CASSLGQVDQPQHF.

This sequence joins TRBV2 and TRBJ1-4; 7 bases align to TRBD1. The CDR3 is made up of 13 amino acids. Germline V gene data show CDR1 as SNHLY and CDR2 as FYNNEI. The J segment lost 8 bases and the V segment lost 6 bases, leaving 6 bases of the junction unmatched. The CDR3 sequence: CASSDRAGEKLFF. The CDR3 bases are TGTGCCAGCAGCGACAGGGCGGGCGAAAAACTGTTTTTT.

The rearrangement joins TRBV24-1 to TRBJ2-5, with TRBD2 identical over 14 bases. The J call is in doubt because the DNA end fits TRBJ2-1 better. This CDR3 spans 18 amino acids. Looked up from germline, CDR1 is KGHDR and CDR2 is SFDVKD. As DNA, the CDR3 is TGTGCCACCAGTGACTCCGGGACTAGCGGGAGTAAGGGCAATGAGCAGTTCTTC. Protein sequence: CATSDSGTSGSKGNEQFF.

The sample holds a few counts of this clonotype. This chain uses TRBV7-9 with TRBJ1-2; unclear D gene. Trimming stripped 4 bases from V and 8 bases from J, with 17 bases between. Germline V gives CDR1 SEHNR, CDR2 FQNEAQ (reference sequence). This CDR3 region has 14 residues. The CDR3 DNA is TGTGCCAGCAGCTACGAGTCAGGTGGCGGAGGCTACACCTTC. As protein: CASSYESGGGGYTF. Full variable domain (rest looked up from reference TRBV7-9 and TRBJ1-2): DTGVSQNPRHKITKRGQNVTFRCDPISEHNRLYWYRQTLGQGPEFLTYFQNEAQLEKSRLLSDRFSAERPKGSFSTLEIQRTEQGDSAMYLCASSYESGGGGYTFGSGTRLTVV.

This clonotype was counted many times. The gene calls are TRBV25-1 and TRBJ1-1, with a possible D match to TRBD1 (5 bases). Trimming pared 4 bases from V and 0 bases from J, leaving 9 bases between. This CDR3 is built from 14 residues. CDR1 and CDR2 (germline): MGHDK, SYGVNS. As DNA, the CDR3 is TGTGCCAGCAGTGCCCAGGGAGTGAACACTGAAGCTTTCTTT. This gives the protein CASSAQGVNTEAFF.

The J gene is TRBJ1-5, the V gene TRBV25-1, with D hard to call. The CDR3 runs to 16 residues. The germline V gene encodes CDR1 MGHDK and CDR2 SYGVNS. Trimming left V 2 bases short and J 3 bases short, with 14 bases between. CDR3 sequence reads: CASSEMVGLLNQPQHF. The CDR3 region has the DNA TGTGCCAGCAGTGAAATGGTGGGCCTCCTCAATCAGCCCCAGCATTTT.

This clonotype was counted a few times. This CDR3 is CAISESGTVEEPQHF. The DNA for the CDR3 is TGTGCCATCAGTGAGTCGGGCACGGTAGAAGAGCCCCAGCATTTT. V usage is TRBV10-3 and J usage is TRBJ1-5; no clear D. Trimming removed 0 bases from V and 8 bases from J, with 14 bases in between. The CDR3 contains 15 residues. Germline assignment: CDR1 ENHRY and CDR2 SYGVKD.

This clonotype was seen ten or more times. This rearrangement joins TRBV7-2 to TRBJ1-1; TRBD1 is a possible D gene (5 bases). CDR3 length: 14 residues. The V gene lost 3 bases and the J gene lost 0 bases, with 8 bases spanning the gap. Looked up from germline, CDR1 is SGHTA and CDR2 is FQGNSA. The CDR3 bases are TGTGCCAGCAGCTTTGACAGAATGAACACTGAAGCTTTCTTT. Protein product: CASSFDRMNTEAFF. Full variable domain (outside the CDR3, taken from reference TRBV7-2 and TRBJ1-1): GAGVSQSPSNKVTEKGKDVELRCDPISGHTALYWYRQSLGQGLEFLIYFQGNSAPDKSGLPSDRFSAERTGGSVSTLTIQRTQQEDSAVYLCASSFDRMNTEAFFGQGTRLTVV.

This clonotype has ten or more counts. The chain links TRBV5-6 to TRBJ1-4; D remains unclear. The CDR3 is 15 residues long. From germline, CDR1 is SGHDT and CDR2 YYEEEE. Trimming shortened V by 0 bases and J by 5 bases, and 11 bases separated the two germline ends. The CDR3 nucleotides read TGTGCCAGCAGCTTGGGACAACTAATAAATGAAAAACTGTTTTTT. The encoded protein is CASSLGQLINEKLFF.

J is TRBJ2-1 and V is TRBV11-2; D is unclear. V lost 1 base and J lost 0, with 7 bases in between. The CDR3 sequence is 15 residues long. CDR1 SGHAT and CDR2 FQNNGV come from the germline V gene. The CDR3 spells CASSLGYGSYNEQFF. Here the CDR3 DNA reads TGTGCCAGCAGCTTAGGGTACGGCTCCTACAATGAGCAGTTCTTC. Full variable domain (remainder filled in from reference TRBV11-2 and TRBJ2-1): EAGVAQSPRYKIIEKRQSVAFWCNPISGHATLYWYQQILGQGPKLLIQFQNNGVVDDSQLPKDRFSAERLKGVDSTLKIQPAKLEDSAVYLCASSLGYGSYNEQFFGPGTRLTVL.